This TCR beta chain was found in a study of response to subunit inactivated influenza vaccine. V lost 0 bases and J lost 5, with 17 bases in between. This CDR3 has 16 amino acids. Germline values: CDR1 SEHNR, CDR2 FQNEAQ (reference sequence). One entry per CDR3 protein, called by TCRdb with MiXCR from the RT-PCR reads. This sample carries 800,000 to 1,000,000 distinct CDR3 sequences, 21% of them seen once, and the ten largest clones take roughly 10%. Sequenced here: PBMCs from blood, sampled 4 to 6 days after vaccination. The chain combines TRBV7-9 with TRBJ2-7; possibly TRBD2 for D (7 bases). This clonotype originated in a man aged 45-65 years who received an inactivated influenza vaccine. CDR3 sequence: CASSLASFGGANEQYF. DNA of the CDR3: TGTGCCAGCAGCTTAGCTTCTTTTGGGGGGGCGAACGAGCAGTACTTC. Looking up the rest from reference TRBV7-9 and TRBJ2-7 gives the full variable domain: DTGVSQNPRHKITKRGQNVTFRCDPISEHNRLYWYRQTLGQGPEFLTYFQNEAQLEKSRLLSDRFSAERPKGSFSTLEIQRTEQGDSAMYLCASSLASFGGANEQYFGPGTRLTVT.